The 8 T cell receptor beta chains below all came from one sample that was sequenced in a study of blood T cell repertoires in COVID-19 (dated by TCRdb to about 2020). Library preparation employed the immunoSEQ multiplex PCR assay. Drawn from immuneACCESS, this table holds only the in-frame rearrangements with V and J called that TCRdb kept. Clones are partly lost; checked studies trace under half to an unresolved V gene and leave the rest unexplained. Counted in this sample were 200,000 to 250,000 clones; approximately 80% of them appeared once. Together, the top ten hold about 8% of the sample. Sequencing was carried out using peripheral blood. Every receptor here comes from a woman aged 50 to 60 with acute or convalescent COVID-19.

The chain uses TRBV7-9 and TRBJ1-1; D gene unclear. The CDR3 extends over 14 amino acids. V was clipped by 2 bases and J by 1 base, with 8 bases between them. From germline, CDR1 is SEHNR and CDR2 FQNEAQ (reference sequence). The CDR3: CASSLWPENTEAFF. The CDR3 bases are TGTGCCAGCAGCTTATGGCCTGAGAACACTGAAGCTTTCTTT.

The chain is built from TRBV6-5 and TRBJ2-3; D perhaps matches TRBD2 (6 bases). CDR1 is MNHEY, CDR2 SVGAGI, per germline. The CDR3 spans 11 residues. V was pared by 8 bases and J by 13 bases, with 16 bases between. The DNA for the CDR3 is TGTGCCAGCTCCCGCGGAGGGGATGAGTATTTT. Residues: CASSRGGDEYF.

The chain has TRBV5-1 and TRBJ2-1, with a weak D call TRBD2 (5 bases). In germline, CDR1 is SGHRS, CDR2 YFSETQ. The CDR3 extends over 15 amino acids. The ends were cut back, 0 bases at V and 0 bases at J, with 7 bases in the middle. The CDR3 reads CASSLERSSYNEQFF. In nucleotides, the CDR3 is TGCGCCAGCAGCTTGGAGCGGAGCTCCTACAATGAGCAGTTCTTC.

As DNA, the CDR3 is TGTGCCAGCAGCCAGGGAACAGGGGCGTTCGGGCAGCCCCAGCATTTT. Translation: CASSQGTGAFGQPQHF. The rearrangement uses TRBV3-1 (or the pseudogene TRBV3-2) and TRBJ1-5; 7 nucleotides line up with TRBD1. CDR1 LGHDT and CDR2 YNNKEL come from the germline V gene (reference sequence). The CDR3 runs to 16 residues. V lost 3 bases, J lost 7 bases, and 12 bases stayed unmatched.

The chain has TRBV15 and TRBJ1-2, with D hard to call. CDR1 LNHNV and CDR2 YYDKDF come from the germline V gene (reference sequence). The CDR3 length is 12 residues. Trimming took 0 bases from V and 8 from J, leaving 7 bases between them. The CDR3 region has the DNA TGTGCCACCAGCAGAGACGTTTCGGGCTACACCTTC. This codes for CATSRDVSGYTF. Looking up the rest from reference TRBV15 and TRBJ1-2 gives the full variable domain: DAMVIQNPRYQVTQFGKPVTLSCSQTLNHNVMYWYQQKSSQAPKLLFHYYDKDFNNEADTPDNFQSRRPNTSFCFLDIRSPGLGDTAMYLCATSRDVSGYTFGSGTRLTVV.

This clone occurred once. The rearrangement uses TRBV6-4 and TRBJ2-1, with 9 positions matching TRBD2. The length of the CDR3 is 18 residues. Germline values: CDR1 MRHNA, CDR2 SNTAGT. V shed 0 bases and J 3 bases; nucleotides not matched to a gene: 9. CDR3: CASSDSMLAGVNYNEQFF. CDR3 sequence (DNA): TGTGCCAGCAGTGACTCGATGTTAGCGGGGGTAAACTACAATGAGCAGTTCTTC.

The chain has TRBV5-6 and TRBJ2-7; TRBD2 agrees at 7 bases. The CDR3 extends over 15 amino acids. J lost 2 bases, V lost 3 bases, and 8 bases had no gene match. The germline CDR1 and CDR2 sequences are SGHDT and YYEEEE. The CDR3 reads CASSWGGVTAYEQYF. DNA of the CDR3: TGTGCCAGCAGCTGGGGGGGTGTTACGGCCTACGAGCAGTACTTC.

This chain connects TRBV7-9 to TRBJ2-5, with TRBD1 matching over 9 bases. Trimming at V came to 6 bases and at J to 4 bases, leaving 15 bases not matched to a gene. In germline, CDR1 is SEHNR, CDR2 FQNEAQ (reference sequence). The CDR3 totals 17 residues. Here the CDR3 reads CASRPTLGRGQGETQYF. The CDR3 nucleotides read TGTGCCAGCAGACCTACTCTCGGACGGGGACAGGGAGAGACCCAGTACTTC.